This is a list of T cell receptor beta chains from one sample in a study of Ad26.COV2.S vaccination and SARS-CoV-2 variants. The data were produced by immunoSEQ multiplex PCR, yet TCRdb's version contains in-frame clones alone and is incomplete. The table shows around 450,000 clones, with roughly nine tenths occurring only once. Specimen: peripheral blood, collected in a trial of Ad26.COV2.S vaccine versus placebo. Receptors were obtained from a person between 18 and 65 years old who received the Ad26.COV2.S COVID-19 vaccine or a placebo. CDR3s include the opening cysteine and the closing phenylalanine or tryptophan. The D gene is left open where the match is weak. Clone sizes are given selectively: once, few, many, or a class where the clone is expanded.

clone_size	d_call	j_call	v_call	cdr3_nt	cdr3_aa
-	TRBD2	TRBJ2-7	TRBV7-6	TGTGCCAGCAGCCCAAAATCGGGGTTCTATCAAGCGGGGGTCTACGAGCAGTACTTC	CASSPKSGFYQAGVYEQYF
once	-	TRBJ1-6	TRBV28	TGTGCCAGCACCTGGGGGGATTCACCCCTCCACTTT	CASTWGDSPLHF
-	-	TRBJ2-3	TRBV5-1	TGCGCCAGCAGCTTGGCCAACCCCGTTAGCACAGATACGCAGTATTTT	CASSLANPVSTDTQYF
-	-	TRBJ2-7	TRBV6-5	TGTGCCAGCACCCAGGGGGGGACGCGCGAGCAGTACTTC	CASTQGGTREQYF
-	-	TRBJ2-3	TRBV5-1	TGCGCCAGCAGCTGGACAGGCACAGATACGCAGTATTTT	CASSWTGTDTQYF
-	-	TRBJ2-1	TRBV15	TGTGCCACCAGCGGCCGAGGTGGGGCCAGCCTTGGGAATGAGCAGTTCTTC	CATSGRGGASLGNEQFF
few	-	TRBJ2-1	TRBV6-2/TRBV6-3	TGTGCCAGCAGCCCACCTGGGGGATTAGAGGCCAATGAGCAGTTCTTC	CASSPPGGLEANEQFF
-	TRBD2	TRBJ2-3	TRBV4-2	TGTGCCAGCAGCCAAGGGTCGGGACTAGGAATCGGCACAGATACGCAGTATTTT	CASSQGSGLGIGTDTQYF
-	-	TRBJ2-1	TRBV6-5	TGTGCCAGCAGTTACACCTACCGGGACAATGAGCAGTTCTTC	CASSYTYRDNEQFF
-	TRBD2	TRBJ2-5	TRBV30	TGTGCCTGGAGTTTACTAGCGGGGGGCCTTTCTGACTTC	CAWSLLAGGLSDF
-	-	TRBJ1-1	TRBV7-2	TGTGCCAGCAGCCCTAGGGGCCTGAACACTGAAGCTTTCTTT	CASSPRGLNTEAFF
-	-	TRBJ2-7	TRBV5-1	TGCGCCAGCAGCTTTTCCTACGGTTCCTACGAGCAGTACTTC	CASSFSYGSYEQYF
-	-	TRBJ1-1	TRBV5-4	TGTGCCAGCAGCTTGGGTAGGGGCACTGAAGCTTTCTTT	CASSLGRGTEAFF
-	-	TRBJ2-2	TRBV4-1	TGCGCCAGCAGCCAAGAGTACAGGGCTATGAACACCGGGGAGCTGTTTTTT	CASSQEYRAMNTGELFF
-	TRBD2	TRBJ2-5	TRBV5-8	TGTGCCAGCAGCTTTGGGCTAGCGGGCCAAGAGACCCAGTACTTC	CASSFGLAGQETQYF
-	TRBD1	TRBJ1-2	TRBV6-5	TGTGCCAGCACGAAGACAGGGGACGACCGTGGCTACACCTTC	CASTKTGDDRGYTF
once	-	TRBJ2-3	TRBV18	TGTGCCAGCTCACCGGACTTCGACACAGATACGCAGTATTTT	CASSPDFDTDTQYF
-	-	TRBJ1-2	TRBV7-2	TGTGCCAGCTCGAGACAGCCGTACGGGTATGGCTACACCTTC	CASSRQPYGYGYTF
-	TRBD2	TRBJ2-7	TRBV19	TGTGCCAGTAGTACTAGCGGAGGCTACGAGCAGTACTTC	CASSTSGGYEQYF
-	-	TRBJ1-6	TRBV6-5	TGTGCCAGCACCACCTTTGGGACCCCCTCACCCCTCCACTTT	CASTTFGTPSPLHF
-	-	TRBJ2-3	TRBV18	TGTGCCAGCTCACTCAGAGGTTCGGGGGTCACAGATACGCAGTATTTT	CASSLRGSGVTDTQYF
-	-	TRBJ2-3	TRBV5-1	TGCGCCAGCAGCTTGGAGGCAGGCACAGATACGCAGTATTTT	CASSLEAGTDTQYF
-	-	TRBJ1-4	TRBV4-3	TGCGCCAGCAGCCGGCGAGGTGAGGGGTTCGGTGAAAAACTGTTTTTT	CASSRRGEGFGEKLFF
-	TRBD1	TRBJ2-5	TRBV7-2	TGTGCCAGCGTAATCGGGACAGGGGTCCCCCGGGCCCAGTACTTC	CASVIGTGVPRAQYF
-	TRBD1	TRBJ1-2	TRBV6-1	TGTGCCAGCAGTGAGACGTTGGAGGGGGCGCAGGGCTACACCTTC	CASSETLEGAQGYTF
-	-	TRBJ1-2	TRBV5-1	TGCGCCAGCAGCCCATACCTCGAGGCGTCCTATGGCTACACCTTC	CASSPYLEASYGYTF
once	-	TRBJ1-2	TRBV28	TGTGCCAGCAGTTCCTCCGTGAATGGCTACACCTTC	CASSSSVNGYTF
-	-	TRBJ2-5	TRBV4-1	TGCGCCAGCAGCCCGAGGCTTGGCGGTCAAGAGACCCAGTACTTC	CASSPRLGGQETQYF
-	-	TRBJ1-5	TRBV6-6	TGTGCCAGCAGCTTACCGGGGTGGGAGGGCAATCAGCCCCAGCATTTT	CASSLPGWEGNQPQHF
few	-	TRBJ2-5	TRBV3-1/TRBV3-2	TGTGCCAGCAGCCCCACTCCCCAGGGGAGAGAGACCCAGTACTTC	CASSPTPQGRETQYF
-	-	TRBJ1-4	TRBV28	TGTGCCAGCAGTAAATCAGACGGGGGGGATGAAAAACTGTTTTTT	CASSKSDGGDEKLFF
-	-	TRBJ1-4	TRBV6-5	TGTGCCAGCAGTTACTCAGAGTCGTCAAATGAAAAACTGTTTTTT	CASSYSESSNEKLFF
-	TRBD1	TRBJ1-1	TRBV3-1/TRBV3-2	TGTGCCAGCACCCTGGGGTGGACAGGGACCACTGAAGCTTTCTTT	CASTLGWTGTTEAFF
once	TRBD2	TRBJ2-1	TRBV15	TGTGCCACCAGCAGAGGCAGCGGGGGGCCGGGAGGTGAGCAGTTCTTC	CATSRGSGGPGGEQFF
-	-	TRBJ1-1	TRBV16	TGTGCCAGCAGCCAAATCGGGCAGCACAGAACTGAAGCTTTCTTT	CASSQIGQHRTEAFF
-	-	TRBJ1-3	TRBV7-8	TGTGCCAGCAGCCTGGGAGGGTTTGGAAACACCATATATTTT	CASSLGGFGNTIYF
once	TRBD1	TRBJ1-6	TRBV6-6	TGTGCCAGCCGCCTCACAGGGGGTAGGAATTCACCCCTCCACTTT	CASRLTGGRNSPLHF
-	TRBD1	TRBJ2-5	TRBV5-1	TGCGCCAGCAGCTTGGGAGGGGGCCTCCAAGAGACCCAGTACTTC	CASSLGGGLQETQYF
-	-	TRBJ2-3	TRBV6-5	TGTGCCAGCAGTCGGACGACTAGCACAGATACGCAGTATTTT	CASSRTTSTDTQYF
-	-	TRBJ2-1	TRBV5-1	TGCGCCAGCAGCTTCTCTGTCGGTAAGAGCTCCTACAATGAGCAGTTCTTC	CASSFSVGKSSYNEQFF
-	-	TRBJ1-5	TRBV6-5	TGTGCCAGCAGGCCAGGGGTGGGTCAGCCCCAGCATTTT	CASRPGVGQPQHF
-	TRBD1	TRBJ1-1	TRBV5-1	TGCGCCAGCAGCTTGGTTCGGTCGTCAGGGGGCTTGAACACTGAAGCTTTCTTT	CASSLVRSSGGLNTEAFF
-	-	TRBJ2-3	TRBV4-3	TGCGCCAGCAGCCAAGATGGGGGGGCCGGCACAGATACGCAGTATTTT	CASSQDGGAGTDTQYF
-	-	TRBJ2-6	TRBV6-2/TRBV6-3	TGTGCCAGCAGTTACCGAGACAGAGAATTTGGGGCCAACGTCCTGACTTTC	CASSYRDREFGANVLTF
few	-	TRBJ2-7	TRBV7-2	TGTGCCAGCAGCGTCAGGGCCCGGGACTACGAGCAGTACTTC	CASSVRARDYEQYF
once	-	TRBJ2-7	TRBV15	TGTGCCACCAGCAGAGATCGCCAGCCTTCCTACGAGCAGTACTTC	CATSRDRQPSYEQYF
-	-	TRBJ1-5	TRBV6-2/TRBV6-3	TGTGCCAGCAGTCTCAGGACAGAGGTTCATCCCCAGCATTTT	CASSLRTEVHPQHF
-	-	TRBJ1-6	TRBV28	TGTGCCAGCAGTCCAGAAAAGGGGGTTAAGGGTTCACCCCTCCACTTT	CASSPEKGVKGSPLHF
-	-	TRBJ2-7	TRBV5-1	TGCGCCAGCAGCTGGGGGCCAGGGGAGTACGAGCAGTACTTC	CASSWGPGEYEQYF
-	-	TRBJ2-3	TRBV4-3	TGCGCCAGCAGCCAAGAGTCCCGAGGGGCCGGAGATACGCAGTATTTT	CASSQESRGAGDTQYF
once	-	TRBJ1-5	TRBV6-5	TGTGCCAGCAGTTACGACAGCCATCAGCCCCAGCATTTT	CASSYDSHQPQHF
-	TRBD1	TRBJ1-5	TRBV7-8	TGTGCCAGCAGCCCGAACCGGGGACAGCGTCGTCAGCCCCAGCATTTT	CASSPNRGQRRQPQHF
-	-	TRBJ2-1	TRBV5-1	TGCGCCAGCAGCTTGGCCGTGAGCTCCTACAATGAGCAGTTCTTC	CASSLAVSSYNEQFF
-	TRBD1	TRBJ1-5	TRBV5-5	TGTGCCAGCAGCTTGGCAGGGGGAAGCAATCAGCCCCAGCATTTT	CASSLAGGSNQPQHF
-	-	TRBJ1-4	TRBV20-1	TGCAGTGCTAGGGGGAATGAAAAACTGTTTTTT	CSARGNEKLFF